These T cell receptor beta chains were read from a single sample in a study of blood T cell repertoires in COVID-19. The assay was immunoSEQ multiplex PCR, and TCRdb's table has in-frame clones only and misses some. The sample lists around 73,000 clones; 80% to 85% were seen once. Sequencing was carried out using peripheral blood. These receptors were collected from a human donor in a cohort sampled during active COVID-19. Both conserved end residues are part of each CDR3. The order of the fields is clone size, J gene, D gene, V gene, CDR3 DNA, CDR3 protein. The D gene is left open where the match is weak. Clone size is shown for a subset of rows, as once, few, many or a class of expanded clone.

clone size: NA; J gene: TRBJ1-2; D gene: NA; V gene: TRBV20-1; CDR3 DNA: TGCAGTGCTAGTGACGGGATGTCCGGCTACACCTTC; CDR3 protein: CSASDGMSGYTF
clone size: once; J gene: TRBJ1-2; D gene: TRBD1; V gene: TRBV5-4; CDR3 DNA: TGTGCCAGCAGCTCACTTGGAGGAGGGGGCTTCTATGGCTACACCTTC; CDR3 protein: CASSSLGGGGFYGYTF
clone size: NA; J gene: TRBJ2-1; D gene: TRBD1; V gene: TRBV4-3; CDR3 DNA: TGCGCCAGCAGCCAAGAGGGGACAGACCCCTACAATGAGCAGTTCTTC; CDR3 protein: CASSQEGTDPYNEQFF
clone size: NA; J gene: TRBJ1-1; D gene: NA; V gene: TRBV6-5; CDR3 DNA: TGTGCCAGCAGCCTATTTTGGCAGGGAGGGACTGAAGCTTTCTTT; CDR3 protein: CASSLFWQGGTEAFF
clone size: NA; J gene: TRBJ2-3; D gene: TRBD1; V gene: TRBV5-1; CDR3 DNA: TGCGCCAGCAGGTTCTTGGGACAGAAGATAGATACGCAGTATTTT; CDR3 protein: CASRFLGQKIDTQYF
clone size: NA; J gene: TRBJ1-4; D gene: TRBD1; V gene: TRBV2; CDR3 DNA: TGTGCCAGCCGGCCGGGACAGGGAAATGAAAAACTGTTTTTT; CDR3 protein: CASRPGQGNEKLFF
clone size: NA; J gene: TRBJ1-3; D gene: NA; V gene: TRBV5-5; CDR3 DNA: TGTGCCAGCAGCTTGGTGCCAGAAAGAAACACCATATATTTT; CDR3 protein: CASSLVPERNTIYF
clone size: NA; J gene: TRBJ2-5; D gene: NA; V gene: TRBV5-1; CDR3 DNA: TGCGCCAGCAGCTTCGGGGAGACCCAGTACTTC; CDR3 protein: CASSFGETQYF
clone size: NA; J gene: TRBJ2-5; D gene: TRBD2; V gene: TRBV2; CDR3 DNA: TGTGCCAGTCTGATAGCGGGGGGGCGGCGGACCCAAGAGACCCAGTACTTC; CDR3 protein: CASLIAGGRRTQETQYF
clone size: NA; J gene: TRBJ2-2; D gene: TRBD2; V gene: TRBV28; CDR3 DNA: TGTGCCAGCAGAATGGGACTAGCGAACACCGGGGAGCTGTTTTTT; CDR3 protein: CASRMGLANTGELFF
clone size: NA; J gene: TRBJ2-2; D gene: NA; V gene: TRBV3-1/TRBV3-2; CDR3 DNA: TGTGCCAGCAGCCAGCGGGACTTTTATCTGCCAACTGGCACCGGGGAGCTGTTTTTT; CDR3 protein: CASSQRDFYLPTGTGELFF
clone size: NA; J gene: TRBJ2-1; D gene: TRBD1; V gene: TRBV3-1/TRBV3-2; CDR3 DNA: TGTGCCAGCAGCTTCGCCGGGACAGGGGGCGATTATGAGCAGTTCTTC; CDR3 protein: CASSFAGTGGDYEQFF
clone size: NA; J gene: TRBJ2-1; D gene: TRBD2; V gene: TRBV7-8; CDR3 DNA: TGTGCCAGCAGCTTAGGGAGCGGGGGCATCTACAATGAGCAGTTCTTC; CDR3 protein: CASSLGSGGIYNEQFF
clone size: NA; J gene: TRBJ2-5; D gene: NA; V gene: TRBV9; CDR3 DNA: TGTGCCAGCAGCGGAGACAGTAAGGAGACCCAGTACTTC; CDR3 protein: CASSGDSKETQYF
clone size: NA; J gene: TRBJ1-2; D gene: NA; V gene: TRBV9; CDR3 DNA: TGTGCCAGCAGCGCCCGGGGTCCGCCCTATGGCTACACCTTC; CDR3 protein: CASSARGPPYGYTF
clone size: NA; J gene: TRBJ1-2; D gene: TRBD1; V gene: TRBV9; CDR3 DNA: TGTGCCAGCAGCGTAGAAGGGACAGGGGGAGGCTACACCTTC; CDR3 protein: CASSVEGTGGGYTF
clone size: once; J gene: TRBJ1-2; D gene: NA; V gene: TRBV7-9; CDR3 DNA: TGTGCCAGCAGCTTAGGGCAGCGCTATGGCTACACCTTC; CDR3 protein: CASSLGQRYGYTF
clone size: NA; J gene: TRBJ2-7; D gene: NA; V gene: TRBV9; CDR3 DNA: TGTGCCAGCAGCGTGTCGGCAGGGAACTACGAGCAGTACTTC; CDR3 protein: CASSVSAGNYEQYF
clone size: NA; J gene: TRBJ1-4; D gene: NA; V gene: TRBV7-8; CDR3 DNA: TGTGCCAGCAGCCCCTTGGGAGTGGCTAATGAAAAACTGTTTTTT; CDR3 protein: CASSPLGVANEKLFF
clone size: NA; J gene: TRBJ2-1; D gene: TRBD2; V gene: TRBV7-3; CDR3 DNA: TGTGCCAGCAGCCCGATGCCCCAGCGGGGTGAGCAGTTCTTC; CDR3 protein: CASSPMPQRGEQFF
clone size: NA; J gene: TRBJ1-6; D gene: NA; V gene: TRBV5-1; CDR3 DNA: TGCGCCAGCAGCTTGGGGAGGGACTCACCCCTCCACTTT; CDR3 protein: CASSLGRDSPLHF
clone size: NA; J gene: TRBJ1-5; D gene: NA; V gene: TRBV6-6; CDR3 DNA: TGTGCCAGCAAATCTGATCAGGCTAGCAATCAGCCCCAGCATTTT; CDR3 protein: CASKSDQASNQPQHF
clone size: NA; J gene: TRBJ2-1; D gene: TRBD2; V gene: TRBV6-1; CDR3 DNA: TGTGCCAGCAGTTCAAGGACTAGCGGGGTTGGTGAGCAGTTCTTC; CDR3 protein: CASSSRTSGVGEQFF
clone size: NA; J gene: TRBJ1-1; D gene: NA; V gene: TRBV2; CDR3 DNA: TGTGCCAGCAGGGAGGGACCCCTGAACACTGAAGCTTTCTTT; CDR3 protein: CASREGPLNTEAFF
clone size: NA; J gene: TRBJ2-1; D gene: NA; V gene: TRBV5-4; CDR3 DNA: TGTGCCAGCAGCCCCGGGGGACTGGCAGGTTCCTACAATGAGCAGTTCTTC; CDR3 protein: CASSPGGLAGSYNEQFF
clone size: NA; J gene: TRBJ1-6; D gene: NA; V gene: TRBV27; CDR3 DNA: TGTGCCAGCAGGGGGGGGACGGAGAGCTCCTATAATTCACCCCTCCACTTT; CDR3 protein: CASRGGTESSYNSPLHF
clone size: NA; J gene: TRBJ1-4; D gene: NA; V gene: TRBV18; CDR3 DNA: TGTGCCAGCTCACCGCAAGACAACCCAACTAATGAAAAACTGTTTTTT; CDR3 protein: CASSPQDNPTNEKLFF
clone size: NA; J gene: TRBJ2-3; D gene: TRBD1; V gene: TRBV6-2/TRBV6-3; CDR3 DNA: TGTGCCAGCAGTTACGGACAGGGCACAGATACGCAGTATTTT; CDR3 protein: CASSYGQGTDTQYF
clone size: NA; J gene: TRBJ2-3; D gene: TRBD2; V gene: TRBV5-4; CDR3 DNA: TGTGCCAGCAGCCGACCAGCGGGGGGGTTAGATACGCAGTATTTT; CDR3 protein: CASSRPAGGLDTQYF
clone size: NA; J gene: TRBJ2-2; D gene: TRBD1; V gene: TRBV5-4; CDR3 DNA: TGTGCCAGCAGCTCCAGGGGGCCCGGGGAGCTGTTTTTT; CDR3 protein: CASSSRGPGELFF
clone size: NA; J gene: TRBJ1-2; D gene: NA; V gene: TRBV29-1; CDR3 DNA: TGCAGCGCCCGTCGGGGGGCTCAGTTGGGAGGCTACACCTTC; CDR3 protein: CSARRGAQLGGYTF
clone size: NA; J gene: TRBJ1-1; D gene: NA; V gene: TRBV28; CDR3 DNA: TGTGCCAGCAGTTCCCCCACAGGGCCAGGGACTGAAGCTTTCTTT; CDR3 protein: CASSSPTGPGTEAFF
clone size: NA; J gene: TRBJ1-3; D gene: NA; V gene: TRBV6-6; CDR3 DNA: TGTGCCAGCAGACTAGAGGGCAGCTCTGGAAACACCATATATTTT; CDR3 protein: CASRLEGSSGNTIYF
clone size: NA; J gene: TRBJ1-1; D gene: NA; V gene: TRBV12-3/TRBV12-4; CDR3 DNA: TGTGCCAGCAGTGGGGGGGGTCCTGAAGCTTTCTTT; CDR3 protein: CASSGGGPEAFF
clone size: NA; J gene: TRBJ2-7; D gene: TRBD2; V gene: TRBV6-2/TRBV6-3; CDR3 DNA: TGTGCCAGCAGTGAGGCCGGGACTAGCGTCTACGAGCAGTACTTC; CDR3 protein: CASSEAGTSVYEQYF
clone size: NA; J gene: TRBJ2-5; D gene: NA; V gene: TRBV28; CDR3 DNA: TGTGCCAGCAGTTCGCTTGGGGAGAGAGAGACCCAGTACTTC; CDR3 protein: CASSSLGERETQYF
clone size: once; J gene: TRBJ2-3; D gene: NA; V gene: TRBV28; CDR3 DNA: TGTGCCAGCAGTCAGAGCGCGGATACGCAGTATTTT; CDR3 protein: CASSQSADTQYF
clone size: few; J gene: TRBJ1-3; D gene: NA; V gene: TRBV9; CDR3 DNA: TGTGCCAGCAGCGTAGGTGGGGGGATGAACACCATATATTTT; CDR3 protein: CASSVGGGMNTIYF
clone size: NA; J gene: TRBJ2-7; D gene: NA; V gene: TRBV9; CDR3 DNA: TGTGCCAGCAGCGTTATGGATGGGGCTGGTGAGCAGTACTTC; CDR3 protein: CASSVMDGAGEQYF
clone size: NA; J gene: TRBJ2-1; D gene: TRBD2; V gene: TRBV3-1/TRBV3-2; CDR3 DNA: TGTGCCAGCAGCCATCGCCGGGGGGGCCGTGGAAATGAGCAGTTCTTC; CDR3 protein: CASSHRRGGRGNEQFF
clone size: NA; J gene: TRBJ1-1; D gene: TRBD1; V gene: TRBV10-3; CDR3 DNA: TGTGCCATCAGTGAGTCCAGGACAGGGGTTGAACCTGAAGCTTTCTTT; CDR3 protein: CAISESRTGVEPEAFF
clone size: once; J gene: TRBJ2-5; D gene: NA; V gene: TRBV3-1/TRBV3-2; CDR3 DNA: TGTGCCAGCAGCCAAGAGTTATCCGGGATCTCAGAGACCCAGTACTTC; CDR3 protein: CASSQELSGISETQYF
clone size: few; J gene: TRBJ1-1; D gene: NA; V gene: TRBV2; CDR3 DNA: TGTGCCAGCAGTCCCCGGGGGGACACTGAAGCTTTCTTT; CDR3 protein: CASSPRGDTEAFF
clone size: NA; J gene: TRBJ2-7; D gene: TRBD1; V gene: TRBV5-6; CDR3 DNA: TGTGCCAGCAGCCCCCGGACAGGGGGCGAGCAGTACTTC; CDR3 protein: CASSPRTGGEQYF
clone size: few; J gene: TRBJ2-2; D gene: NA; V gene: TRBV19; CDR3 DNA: TGTGCCAGTAGTATTAACTGGGGGGACACCGGGGAGCTGTTTTTT; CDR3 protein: CASSINWGDTGELFF
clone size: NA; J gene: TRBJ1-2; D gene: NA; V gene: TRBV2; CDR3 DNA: TGTGCCAGCAGATTATCAGAGGATAACTATGGCTACACCTTC; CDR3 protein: CASRLSEDNYGYTF
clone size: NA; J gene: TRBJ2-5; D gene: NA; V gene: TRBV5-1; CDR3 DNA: TGCGCCAGCAGCTTGGCCTTCGGAGAGACCCAGTACTTC; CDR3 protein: CASSLAFGETQYF
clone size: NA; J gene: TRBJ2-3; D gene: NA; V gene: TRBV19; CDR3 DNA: TGTGCCAGTAGTATAGTGGGGGGGCCGGCACACACAGATACGCAGTATTTT; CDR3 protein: CASSIVGGPAHTDTQYF
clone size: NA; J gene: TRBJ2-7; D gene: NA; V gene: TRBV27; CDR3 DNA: TGTGCCAGCAGTTTATCGACCGAGACGGGGGACTACGAGCAGTACTTC; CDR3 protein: CASSLSTETGDYEQYF
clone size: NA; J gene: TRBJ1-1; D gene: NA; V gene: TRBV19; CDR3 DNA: TGTGCCAGTACCTCATTCGGGTTTGAAGCTTTCTTT; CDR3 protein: CASTSFGFEAFF
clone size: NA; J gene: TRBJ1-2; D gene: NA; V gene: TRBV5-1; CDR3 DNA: TGCGCCAGCAGCTCAGACAGACACGGCTACACCTTC; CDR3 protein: CASSSDRHGYTF
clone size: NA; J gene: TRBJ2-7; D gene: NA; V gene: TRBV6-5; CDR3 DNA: TGTGCCAGCATCCGACAGGAGGCCTACGAGCAGTACTTC; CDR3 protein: CASIRQEAYEQYF
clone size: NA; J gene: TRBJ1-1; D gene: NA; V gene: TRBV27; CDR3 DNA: TGTGCCAGCAGTATTATTGGGGCTGGGAACACTGAAGCTTTCTTT; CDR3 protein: CASSIIGAGNTEAFF
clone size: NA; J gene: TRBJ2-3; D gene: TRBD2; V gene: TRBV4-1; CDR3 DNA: TGCGCCAGCAGCCAAGACCCGGCTGGGGTAGCGGGGAACACAGATACGCAGTATTTT; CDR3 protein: CASSQDPAGVAGNTDTQYF
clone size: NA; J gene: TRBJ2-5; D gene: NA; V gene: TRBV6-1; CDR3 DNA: TGTGCCAGCAGTGAAGCCTCGGTTGGGACCCAGTACTTC; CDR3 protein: CASSEASVGTQYF
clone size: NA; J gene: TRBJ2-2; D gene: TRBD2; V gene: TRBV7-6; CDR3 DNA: TGTGCCAGCAGCTTAATAGCGGGGGGGAACACCGGGGAGCTGTTTTTT; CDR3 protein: CASSLIAGGNTGELFF
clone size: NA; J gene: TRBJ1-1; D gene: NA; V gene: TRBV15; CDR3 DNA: TGTGCCACCAGCTGGGAGGGGGGGGCTCAAGCTTTCTTT; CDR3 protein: CATSWEGGAQAFF
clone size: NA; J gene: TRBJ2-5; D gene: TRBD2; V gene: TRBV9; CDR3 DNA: TGTGCCAGCAGCCCTGGGACTAGCGGGGGGGTCCAAGAGACCCAGTACTTC; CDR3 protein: CASSPGTSGGVQETQYF
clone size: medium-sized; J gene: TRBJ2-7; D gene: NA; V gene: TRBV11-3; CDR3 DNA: TGTGCCAGCAGCCCGCCCCAGTCCTACGAGCAGTACTTC; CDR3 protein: CASSPPQSYEQYF
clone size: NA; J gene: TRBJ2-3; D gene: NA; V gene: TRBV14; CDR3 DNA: TGTGCCAGCAGCCAACCCTTGTGGAAGGGCGGGGCAGGTACGCAGTATTTT; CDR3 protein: CASSQPLWKGGAGTQYF